These 30 T cell receptor beta chains were sequenced from one sample in a study of T-cell memory formation after mild COVID-19. Using its own MiXCR run on the 5' RACE reads, TCRdb lists one record per CDR3 protein. Among around 200,000 distinct CDR3 sequences listed, over 7.5% were seen once. The sample was PBMCs or a T cell subset sorted from them (not recorded which). The origin of the receptors is a man aged 18 to 29 who had mild COVID-19 (a few samples of this study predate the infection). Cell type and time point are not known.

This clonotype was found a few times. This chain joins TRBV28 and TRBJ2-7; D may be TRBD1 (7 bases). Trimming took 3 bases from V and 6 from J, leaving 18 bases between them. Germline V gene data show CDR1 as MDHEN and CDR2 as SYDVKM. This CDR3 spans 15 amino acids. CDR3 protein: CASSLTAGGRLEQYV. The CDR3, as DNA: TGTGCCAGCAGTTTGACCGCAGGGGGGCGTCTCGAGCAGTACGTC.

Only a few counts were recorded for this clonotype. This chain uses TRBV6-5 with TRBJ2-5; 10 bases are a match to TRBD2. Germline values: CDR1 MNHEY, CDR2 SVGAGI. The ends lost 2 bases at V and 5 bases at J; junction bases unmatched: 8. The CDR3 length is 16 residues. The CDR3 DNA follows: TGTGCCAGCAGTTACATAACTAGCGGGGAGTGGGAGACCCAGTACTTC. Translating gives CASSYITSGEWETQYF.

At least ten counts were recorded for this clonotype. The V call is TRBV6-1, the J call TRBJ2-1, with a weak D call TRBD1 (5 bases). In germline, CDR1 is MNHNS, CDR2 SASEGT. CDR3 length: 14 amino acids. Trimming removed 2 bases at V and 5 bases at J, with 10 bases between. CDR3 DNA: TGTGCCAGCAGTGAATTAGACAGAGACAATGAGCAGTTCTTC. Its translation is CASSELDRDNEQFF.

Concerning this clonotype itself: The junction departs from germline at one end; a sequencing error may be responsible. V is TRBV7-7 and J is TRBJ2-3; the D call may be TRBD1 or TRBD2 (6 bases each). Germline CDR1 is SSHAT and CDR2 is FNYEAQ (reference sequence). CDR3 size: 16 residues. The CDR3 spells CASSLTLGGGTDTQYF. DNA for the CDR3: TGTGCTAGCAGTCTTACGTTGGGGGGCGGCACAGATACGCAGTATTTT.

This clonotype was seen repeatedly, ten times or more. The V call is TRBV7-2, the J call TRBJ2-3; 11 nucleotides line up with TRBD2. V shed 5 bases, J shed 1 base, and the junction held 8 bases outside the gene matches. CDR3 size: 17 residues. In germline, CDR1 is SGHTA, CDR2 FQGNSA. DNA for the CDR3: TGTGCCAGCAGCGCACAGCCGACTAGCGGGGGCACAGATACGCAGTATTTT. Its translation is CASSAQPTSGGTDTQYF.

Only a few counts were recorded for this clonotype. V is TRBV6-2 or TRBV6-3 and J is TRBJ1-3; D remains unclear. The ends were cut back, 6 bases at V and 4 bases at J, with 16 bases in the middle. The CDR3 extends over 15 amino acids. Per the germline V gene, CDR1 is MNHEY and CDR2 is SVGEGT. CDR3 residues: CASRLLARAGNTIYF. The CDR3 region has the DNA TGTGCCAGCAGACTGCTAGCCCGGGCCGGAAACACCATATATTTT.

In the case of this clonotype: Its ends do not fully match the called genes, so a read error is possible. The chain carries TRBV6-8 and TRBJ2-5, with 11 bases fitting TRBD2. CDR1 and CDR2 (germline): MNHGY, SAAAGT. This CDR3 has 16 residues. CDR3 sequence (DNA): TGTGCCAGCATAAAGACTAGCGGGGCAACATCTAAGACCAAGTACTTC. Encoded protein: CASIKTSGATSKTKYF.

This clonotype was counted at least ten times. J is TRBJ2-2 and V is TRBV23-1; D is perhaps TRBD1 (5 bases). TRBV23-1 is an ORF; its function is uncertain. The CDR3 contains 15 residues. Trimming took 0 bases from V and 3 from J, leaving 8 bases between them. The CDR3 spells CASSQSPGHTGELFF. CDR3 DNA: TGCGCCAGCAGTCAATCACCAGGGCACACCGGGGAGCTGTTTTTT.

This clonotype has just a few counts. The V and J genes are TRBV7-9 and TRBJ1-5; D uncertain. Germline V gene data show CDR1 as SEHNR and CDR2 as FQNEAQ (reference sequence). There are 13 residues in the CDR3. The V and J ends lost 3 bases and 4 bases respectively, with 7 bases between them. The DNA for the CDR3 is TGTGCCAGCAGCTTTATGCGGAATCAGCCCCAGCATTTT. It specifies CASSFMRNQPQHF.

Ten or more counts support this clonotype. This rearrangement joins TRBV10-3 to TRBJ2-3; a possible D gene is TRBD2 (5 bases). CDR1 ENHRY and CDR2 SYGVKD come from the germline V gene. The CDR3 runs 11 residues. Trimming took off 7 bases at V and 5 bases at J, with 7 bases between the two ends. The CDR3 DNA is TGTGCCATCAACGAGGGAGATACGCAGTATTTT. It specifies CAINEGDTQYF.

This clonotype was seen ten or more times. The genes are TRBV3-1 and TRBJ2-2; the D gene is possibly TRBD2 (5 bases). The length of the CDR3 is 14 residues. Germline CDR1 reads LGHDT; CDR2 reads YNNKEL (reference sequence). V shed 4 bases and J shed 6 bases, with 12 bases lying between them. Written as DNA, the CDR3 is TGTGCCAGCAGCCCGAGGGTTCTCTCCGGGGAGCTGTTTTTT. Translation: CASSPRVLSGELFF. Using reference TRBV3-1 and TRBJ2-2 for the parts outside the CDR3, the full variable domain is DTAVSQTPKYLVTQMGNDKSIKCEQNLGHDTMYWYKQDSKKFLKIMFSYNNKELIINETVPNRFSPKSPDKAHLNLHINSLELGDSAVYFCASSPRVLSGELFFGEGSRLTVL.

V is TRBV7-2 and J is TRBJ2-5; the D gene is possibly TRBD2 (6 bases). Trimming pared 1 base from V and 2 bases from J, leaving 8 bases between. Germline CDR1 and CDR2: SGHTA and FQGNSA. CDR3 length equals 14 residues. The CDR3 region has the DNA TGTGCCAGCAGCTTAGTTCGGGGGCAAGAGACCCAGTACTTC. Encoded protein: CASSLVRGQETQYF.

This clonotype was detected only a few times. The rearrangement uses TRBV4-3 and TRBJ2-3; 7 nucleotides agree with TRBD2. CDR1 and CDR2 (germline): LGHNA, YSLEER. The CDR3 is 15 residues long. V trimming: 6 bases; J trimming: 1 base; junction bases outside the gene matches: 7. DNA of the CDR3: TGCGCCAGCAGAGTTGTCAGCGGGGGCACAGATACGCAGTATTTT. This encodes CASRVVSGGTDTQYF.

This clonotype came up a few times. V is TRBV2 and J is TRBJ2-2; maybe TRBD1 (5 bases). This CDR3 is built from 14 residues. Looked up from germline, CDR1 is SNHLY and CDR2 is FYNNEI. V lost 7 bases and J 0 bases, leaving 9 bases between the germline ends. The CDR3 DNA reads as TGTGCCAGCATTGGGGCCGCGAACACCGGGGAGCTGTTTTTT. Protein product: CASIGAANTGELFF.

This clonotype was seen only a few times. V usage is TRBV7-2 and J usage is TRBJ1-2; D is ambiguous. V shed 0 bases and J shed 2 bases, with 10 bases lying between them. This CDR3 is built from 15 residues. Germline loops: CDR1 SGHTA, CDR2 FQGNSA. CDR3 region: CASSLAPGPNYGYTF. The CDR3 nucleotides read TGTGCCAGCAGCTTAGCTCCAGGTCCGAACTATGGCTACACCTTC.

This clonotype was seen at least ten times. The chain has TRBV5-1 and TRBJ1-1; D remains unclear. The V and J ends lost 4 bases and 3 bases respectively, with 16 bases between them. The CDR3 is made up of 15 amino acids. Germline V gene lookup returns CDR1 SGHRS and CDR2 YFSETQ. CDR3 in DNA: TGCGCCAGCAGCCCACCTGAAAACGGGGACACTGAAGCTTTCTTT. Residues: CASSPPENGDTEAFF.

This clonotype was detected many times. This rearrangement joins TRBV5-1 to TRBJ2-5; 11 bases line up with TRBD2. After removal of 0 bases from V and 3 bases from J, the junction contained 1 base not matched to a gene. There are 15 residues in the CDR3. Germline values: CDR1 SGHRS, CDR2 YFSETQ. The CDR3 DNA is TGCGCCAGCAGCTTGGTACTAGCGGGGGAAGAGACCCAGTACTTC. Encoded protein: CASSLVLAGEETQYF.

V is TRBV5-6 and J is TRBJ1-4; the D is unclear. CDR1 is SGHDT and CDR2 is YYEEEE in the germline V gene. The CDR3 runs 16 residues. Trimming shortened V by 1 base and J by 5 bases, and 15 bases separated the two germline ends. Here the CDR3 DNA reads TGTGCCAGCAGCTTGTCTCGAAGGGCAGACAATGAAAAACTGTTTTTT. Translating gives CASSLSRRADNEKLFF.

The J gene is TRBJ1-5, the V gene TRBV12-3 or TRBV12-4; D possibly corresponds to TRBD1 (5 bases). Between the trimmed V and J ends, which lost 6 bases and 1 base, there was a span of 10 bases. CDR3 length: 14 residues. The CDR3 is CASSRVASNQPQHF. CDR3 nucleotides: TGTGCCAGCAGCAGGGTTGCGAGCAATCAGCCCCAGCATTTT.

This clonotype was observed at least ten times. J is TRBJ2-1 and V is TRBV18; 10 positions match TRBD2. In germline, CDR1 is KGHSH, CDR2 LQKENI. The CDR3 has 14 residues. V gave up 5 bases and J gave up 7 bases; unmatched junction bases: 5. CDR3 sequence: CASSSSGGENEQFF. The DNA of the CDR3 is TGTGCCAGCTCATCTAGCGGGGGCGAGAATGAGCAGTTCTTC.

V gene TRBV27 combines with J gene TRBJ1-2; D is undetermined. V lost 4 bases to trimming and J lost 2 bases, with 8 bases between them. There are 13 residues in the CDR3. Germline CDR1 is MNHEY and CDR2 is SMNVEV (reference sequence). DNA for the CDR3: TGTGCCAGCAGTTCCTCGAACAACTATGGCTACACCTTC. This sequence encodes CASSSSNNYGYTF.

V usage is TRBV20-1 and J usage is TRBJ2-3; D possibly corresponds to TRBD2 (6 bases). This CDR3 is 15 amino acids long. Trimming took off 3 bases at V and 2 bases at J, with 15 bases between the two ends. Germline lookup yields CDR1 DFQATT and CDR2 SNEGSKA (reference sequence). The CDR3 DNA follows: TGCAGTGCTAGGATCCCGGGACTTTTCACAGATACGCAGTATTTT. It translates to CSARIPGLFTDTQYF.

The V gene is TRBV25-1, the J gene TRBJ2-1; D remains ambiguous. CDR3 size: 15 residues. Germline CDR1 reads MGHDK; CDR2 reads SYGVNS. Trimming took 1 base from V and 7 from J, leaving 14 bases between them. The CDR3 loop reads CASSELAIAANEQFF. The CDR3 coding sequence is TGTGCCAGCAGTGAATTAGCCATTGCGGCGAATGAGCAGTTCTTC.

The rearrangement uses TRBV6-5 and TRBJ1-6; tentatively, D is TRBD1 (5 bases). The V and J ends lost 5 bases and 11 bases respectively, with 13 bases between them. Germline-derived CDR1 and CDR2 are MNHEY and SVGAGI. This CDR3 spans 13 amino acids. CDR3 sequence reads: CASSRETVTPLHF. The CDR3, as DNA: TGTGCCAGCAGTAGGGAGACAGTTACACCCCTCCACTTT.

This clonotype was detected only a few times. This chain joins TRBV30 and TRBJ2-7, with D possibly being TRBD2 (5 bases). This CDR3 contains 13 residues. Trimming removed 0 bases at V and 10 bases at J, with 16 bases between. Germline V CDR1 and CDR2: GTSNPN, SVGIG (reference sequence). CDR3 in amino acids: CAWSVRGREKQYF. The CDR3 bases are TGTGCCTGGAGTGTACGAGGTAGGGAGAAACAGTACTTC.

This clonotype was detected only a few times. This chain links TRBV4-3 with TRBJ2-1; D is undetermined. CDR1 is LGHNA, CDR2 YSLEER, per germline. V lost 1 base, J lost 9 bases, and 7 bases lay in between. The CDR3 sequence is 12 residues long. Here the CDR3 DNA reads TGCGCCAGCAGCCAAGGAAACGGTGAGCAGTTCTTC. It translates to CASSQGNGEQFF.

The chain recombines TRBV4-2 with TRBJ1-5, with a possible D match to TRBD1 (5 bases). This CDR3 is 14 amino acids long. Germline V gives CDR1 LGHNA, CDR2 YNFKEQ. Trimming took 0 bases from V and 7 from J, leaving 10 bases between them. This CDR3 reads CASSQEAGRQPQHF. In DNA, the CDR3 is TGTGCCAGCAGCCAAGAGGCAGGGCGGCAGCCCCAGCATTTT.

V gene TRBV4-1 combines with J gene TRBJ1-5; possible D gene TRBD1, 6 bases. Trimming stripped 3 bases from V and 4 bases from J, with 13 bases between. CDR1 MGHRA and CDR2 YSYEKL come from the germline V gene. The CDR3 consists of 15 residues. CDR3 DNA: TGCGCCAGCAGCCACCCGGGGGGGCCTAATCAGCCCCAGCATTTT. Translation: CASSHPGGPNQPQHF.

In regard to this clonotype: A much bigger clone sits one base away, suggesting this may be a read error. The rearrangement joins TRBV5-1 to TRBJ1-2; a possible D gene is TRBD1 (5 bases). This CDR3 spans 13 amino acids. From germline, CDR1 is SGHRS and CDR2 YFSETQ. As DNA, the CDR3 is TGCGTCAGCAGCCCGAGGGGTCCCGGAGGCTACACCTTC. Encoded protein: CVSSPRGPGGYTF. The whole variable domain, remainder taken from reference TRBV5-1 and TRBJ1-2, is KAGVTQTPRYLIKTRGQQVTLSCSPISGHRSVSWYQQTPGQGLQFLFEYFSETQRNKGNFPGRFSGRQFSNSRSEMNVSTLELGDSALYLCVSSPRGPGGYTFGSGTRLTVV.

This rearrangement joins TRBV5-1 to TRBJ2-5; a weak D match, TRBD2 (6 bases). Germline V CDR1 and CDR2: SGHRS, YFSETQ. The V end was cut by 4 bases, the J end by 1 base, with 14 bases between. The length of the CDR3 is 15 residues. This CDR3 is CASSPSGLFQETQYF. The CDR3 DNA reads as TGCGCCAGCAGCCCATCGGGACTTTTCCAAGAGACCCAGTACTTC.